The present T cell receptor (beta chain) was sequenced within a study of radiation and T cells in renal cell carcinoma. Time point specified: blood 4 weeks post-SBRT, at nephrectomy. Treatment noted: 15 Gy SBRT to primary tumor, nephrectomy 4 weeks later. Nephrectomy followed 15 Gy stereotactic body radiation by 4 weeks. Some clones are missing from TCRdb's copy, which holds only in-frame ones; the method was immunoSEQ multiplex PCR. The table includes around 180,000 clones, approximately 90% detected once. The CDR3 has 14 residues. The germline V gene encodes CDR1 MNHNY and CDR2 SVGAGI (reference sequence). Trimming cost V 4 bases and J 6 bases, with 15 bases left between them.

Sequencing was performed on blood, taken from a patient whose treatment included radiotherapy and nephrectomy. V is TRBV6-6 and J is TRBJ1-1, with D possibly matching TRBD1 (5 bases). The sequence derives from a woman between 45 and 65 years old with renal cell carcinoma. The CDR3 coding sequence is TGTGCCAGCAGTTCCCGGGACGTCGGCCCTGAAGCTTTCTTT. Protein product: CASSSRDVGPEAFF.